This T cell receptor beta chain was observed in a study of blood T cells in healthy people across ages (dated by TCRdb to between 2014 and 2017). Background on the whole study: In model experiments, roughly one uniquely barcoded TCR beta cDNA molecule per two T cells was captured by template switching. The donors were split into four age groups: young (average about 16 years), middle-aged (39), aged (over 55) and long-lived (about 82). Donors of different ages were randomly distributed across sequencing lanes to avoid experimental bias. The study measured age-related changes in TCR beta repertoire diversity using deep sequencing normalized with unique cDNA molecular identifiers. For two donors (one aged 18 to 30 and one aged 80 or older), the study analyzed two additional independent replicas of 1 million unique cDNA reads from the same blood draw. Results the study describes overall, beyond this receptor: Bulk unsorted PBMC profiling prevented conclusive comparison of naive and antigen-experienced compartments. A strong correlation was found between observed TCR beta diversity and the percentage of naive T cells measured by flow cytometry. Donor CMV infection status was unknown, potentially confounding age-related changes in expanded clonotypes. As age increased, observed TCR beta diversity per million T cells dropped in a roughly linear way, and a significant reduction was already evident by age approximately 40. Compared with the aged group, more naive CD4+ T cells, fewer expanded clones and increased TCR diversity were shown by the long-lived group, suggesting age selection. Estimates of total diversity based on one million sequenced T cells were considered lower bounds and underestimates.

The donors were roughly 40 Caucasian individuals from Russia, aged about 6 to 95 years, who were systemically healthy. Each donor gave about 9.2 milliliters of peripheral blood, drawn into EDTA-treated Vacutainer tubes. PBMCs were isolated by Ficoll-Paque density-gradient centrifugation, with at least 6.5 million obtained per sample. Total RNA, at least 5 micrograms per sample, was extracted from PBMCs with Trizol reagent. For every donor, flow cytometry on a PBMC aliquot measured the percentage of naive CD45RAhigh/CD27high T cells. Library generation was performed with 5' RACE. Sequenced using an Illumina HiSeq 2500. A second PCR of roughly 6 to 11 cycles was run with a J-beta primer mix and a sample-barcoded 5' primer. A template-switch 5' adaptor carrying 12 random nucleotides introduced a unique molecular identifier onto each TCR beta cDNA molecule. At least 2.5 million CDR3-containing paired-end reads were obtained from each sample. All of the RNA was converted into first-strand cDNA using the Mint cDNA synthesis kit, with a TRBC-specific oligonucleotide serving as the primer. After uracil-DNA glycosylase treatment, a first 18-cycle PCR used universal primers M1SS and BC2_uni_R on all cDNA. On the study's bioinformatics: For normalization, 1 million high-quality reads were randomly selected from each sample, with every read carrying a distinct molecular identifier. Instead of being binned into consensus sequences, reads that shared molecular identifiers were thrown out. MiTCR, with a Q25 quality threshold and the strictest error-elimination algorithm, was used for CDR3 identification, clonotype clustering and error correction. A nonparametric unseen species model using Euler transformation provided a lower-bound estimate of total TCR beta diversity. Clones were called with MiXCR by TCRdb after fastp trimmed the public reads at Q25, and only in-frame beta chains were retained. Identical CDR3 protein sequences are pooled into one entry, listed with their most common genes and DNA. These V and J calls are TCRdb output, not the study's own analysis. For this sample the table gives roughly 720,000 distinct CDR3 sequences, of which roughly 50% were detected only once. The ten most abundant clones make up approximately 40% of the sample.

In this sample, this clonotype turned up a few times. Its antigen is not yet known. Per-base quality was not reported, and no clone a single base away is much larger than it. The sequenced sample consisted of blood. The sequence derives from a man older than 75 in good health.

The nucleotide sequence reads TGTGCCACCAGTCGAGCAGGTTCCAACACTGAAGCTTTCTTT. This gives the protein CATSRAGSNTEAFF. The chain links TRBV24-1 with TRBJ1-1; the D gene assignment is ambiguous. Between the V and J ends, shortened by 6 bases and 2 bases respectively, the junction contains 12 bases. The CDR3 has 14 amino acids, counting the end cysteine and phenylalanine. CDR3 DNA is the only sequence kept; it has 42 bases, read in frame from the first base. The germline V gene yields KGHDR for CDR1 and SFDVKD for CDR2.